This record covers a single TCR beta chain. Noted time point: persistent/refractory GD, antithyroid drugs over 5 years with positive TRAb. Scientists built the TCR library using RNA that was extracted from PBMCs. The sample originates from a study of regulatory T cells in long-lasting Graves disease. Arm-PCR with iRepertoire HTBI primers amplified the CDR3 regions for these TCR beta libraries. TCRdb re-called the multiplex PCR reads with MiXCR, one entry per CDR3 protein. This sample has 450,000 or so distinct CDR3 sequences, with 22% found just once. From germline, CDR1 is DFQATT and CDR2 SNEGSKA (reference sequence). The V gene lost 2 bases and the J gene lost 7 bases, with 14 bases spanning the gap. The CDR3 extends over 13 amino acids.

Source: peripheral blood mononuclear cells (PBMCs), taken when the disease was refractory, from a patient treated with antithyroid drugs. The chain is built from TRBV20-1 and TRBJ1-1; the D gene is possibly TRBD1 (6 bases). This receptor was identified in a female donor with Graves disease. The CDR3 sequence is CSARPYTGSEAFF. The CDR3 DNA follows: TGCAGTGCTAGACCCTATACAGGGAGTGAAGCTTTCTTT.